This T cell receptor beta chain stems from a study of blood T cell repertoires in COVID-19. Whole-study context: Researchers got acute and convalescent COVID-19 samples from the United States, Italy and Spain.

V lost 3 bases to trimming and J lost 0 bases; unmatched junction nucleotides: 11. CDR1 and CDR2 (germline): GTSNPN, SVGIG (reference sequence). This CDR3 contains 17 residues. Participant age was about 18 to 89 years, and participants resided in around 24 US areas. Only in-frame clones appear in the TCRdb table, and some are missing; sequencing was by immunoSEQ multiplex PCR. The sample comprises roughly 230,000 clones, 85% to 90% of which are singletons, and approximately 4.3% rests with the top ten. The chain has TRBV30 and TRBJ1-2; 9 bases map to TRBD1. This clonotype originated in a woman in her thirties with acute COVID-19. The sequenced sample consisted of PBMCs or T cells enriched from blood (not recorded which). This CDR3 is CAWRNRGLTSPNYGYTF. The CDR3 DNA reads TGTGCCTGGAGGAACAGGGGGCTAACATCTCCTAACTATGGCTACACCTTC.